This T cell receptor beta chain was captured in a study of blood T cell repertoires in COVID-19. Study overall: Spain, Italy and the United States supplied samples that represented acute and convalescent COVID-19. PBMCs, B-cell-depleted T cells, or T cells were the source of the cDNA or gDNA that made up the material.

With V trimmed by 7 bases and J by 2 bases, 15 bases remained unmatched. The CDR3 length is 17 residues. Germline-derived CDR1 and CDR2 are LNHNV and YYDKDF (reference sequence). In the study's own analysis: Reference gene primer amplification in the assay estimated nucleated cell counts. TCRdb's table, derived via immunoSEQ multiplex PCR, lists solely in-frame clones and lacks some. D and trimming come from the DNA, and the V and J calls and clone size come from that table. The sample lists about 130,000 clones, around 88% occurring once. This sequence was found in a woman in her forties or fifties who had recovered from COVID-19. The sequencing input was peripheral blood. The chain is built from TRBV15 and TRBJ2-3, with 7 bases fitting TRBD2. The CDR3 reads CATTRKRGGTNTDTQYF. The DNA for the CDR3 is TGTGCCACCACCCGCAAGAGGGGCGGGACTAACACAGATACGCAGTATTTT.